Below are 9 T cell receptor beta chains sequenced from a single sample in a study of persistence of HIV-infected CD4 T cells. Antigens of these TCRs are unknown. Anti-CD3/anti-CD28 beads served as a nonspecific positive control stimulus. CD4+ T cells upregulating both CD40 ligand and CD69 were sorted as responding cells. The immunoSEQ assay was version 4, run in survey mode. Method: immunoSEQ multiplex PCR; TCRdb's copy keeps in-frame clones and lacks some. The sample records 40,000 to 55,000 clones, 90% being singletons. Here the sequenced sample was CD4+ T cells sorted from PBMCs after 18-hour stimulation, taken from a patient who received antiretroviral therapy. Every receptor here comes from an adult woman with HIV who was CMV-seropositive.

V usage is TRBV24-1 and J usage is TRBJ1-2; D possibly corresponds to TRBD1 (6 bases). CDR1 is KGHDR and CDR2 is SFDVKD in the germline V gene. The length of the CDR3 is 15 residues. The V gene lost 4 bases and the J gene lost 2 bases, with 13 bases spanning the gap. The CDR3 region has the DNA TGTGCCACCAGTGACTCAGACAGGATCAACTATGGCTACACCTTC. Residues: CATSDSDRINYGYTF.

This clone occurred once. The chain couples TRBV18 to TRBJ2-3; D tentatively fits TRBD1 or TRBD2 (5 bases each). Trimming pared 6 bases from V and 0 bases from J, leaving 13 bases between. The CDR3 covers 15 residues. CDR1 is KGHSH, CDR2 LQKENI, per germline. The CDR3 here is CASSPWGLSTDTQYF. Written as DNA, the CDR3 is TGTGCCAGCTCGCCCTGGGGGTTAAGCACAGATACGCAGTATTTT.

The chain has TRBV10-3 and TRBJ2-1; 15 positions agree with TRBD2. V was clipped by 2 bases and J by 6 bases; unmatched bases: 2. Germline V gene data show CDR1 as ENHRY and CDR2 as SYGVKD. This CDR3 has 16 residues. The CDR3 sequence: CAISEGLAGGFNEQFF. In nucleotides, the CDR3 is TGTGCCATCAGTGAGGGACTAGCGGGAGGGTTCAATGAGCAGTTCTTC.

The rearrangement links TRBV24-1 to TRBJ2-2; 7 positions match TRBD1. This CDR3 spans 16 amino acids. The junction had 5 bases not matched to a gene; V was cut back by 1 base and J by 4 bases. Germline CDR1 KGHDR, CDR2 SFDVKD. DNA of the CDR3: TGTGCCACCAGTGATTTAGGTTCAGGGGGCACCGGGGAGCTGTTTTTT. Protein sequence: CATSDLGSGGTGELFF.

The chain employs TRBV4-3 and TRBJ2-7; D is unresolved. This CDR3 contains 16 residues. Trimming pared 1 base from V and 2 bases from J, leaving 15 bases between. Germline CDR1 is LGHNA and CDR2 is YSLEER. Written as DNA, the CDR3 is TGCGCCAGCAGCCAAGTTCTCGAGGTCCCAACCTACGAGCAGTACTTC. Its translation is CASSQVLEVPTYEQYF.

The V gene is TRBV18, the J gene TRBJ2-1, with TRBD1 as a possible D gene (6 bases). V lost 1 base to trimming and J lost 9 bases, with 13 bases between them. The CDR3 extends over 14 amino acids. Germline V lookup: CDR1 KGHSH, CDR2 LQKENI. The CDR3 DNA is TGTGCCAGCTCACCACAACAGGGATTTGGTGAGCAGTTCTTC. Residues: CASSPQQGFGEQFF.

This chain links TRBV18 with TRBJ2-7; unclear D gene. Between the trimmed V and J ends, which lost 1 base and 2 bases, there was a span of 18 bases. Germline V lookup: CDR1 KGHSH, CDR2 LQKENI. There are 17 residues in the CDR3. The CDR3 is CASSPQRTYTRPYEQYF. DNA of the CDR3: TGTGCCAGCTCACCACAACGGACCTACACGAGGCCCTACGAGCAGTACTTC.

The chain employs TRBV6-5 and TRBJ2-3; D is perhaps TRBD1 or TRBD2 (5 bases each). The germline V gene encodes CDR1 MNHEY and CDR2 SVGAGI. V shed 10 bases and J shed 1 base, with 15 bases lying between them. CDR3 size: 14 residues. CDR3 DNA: TGTGCCACGGAAGAGGGACCCCGCACAGATACGCAGTATTTT. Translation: CATEEGPRTDTQYF.

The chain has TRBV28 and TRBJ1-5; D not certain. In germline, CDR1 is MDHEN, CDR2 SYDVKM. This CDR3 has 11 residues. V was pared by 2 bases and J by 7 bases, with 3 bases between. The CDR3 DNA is TGTGCCAGCAGTTTAGGGCAGCCCCAGCATTTT. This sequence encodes CASSLGQPQHF. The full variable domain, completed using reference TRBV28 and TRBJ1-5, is DVKVTQSSRYLVKRTGEKVFLECVQDMDHENMFWYRQDPGLGLRLIYFSYDVKMKEKGDIPEGYSVSREKKERFSLILESASTNQTSMYLCASSLGQPQHFGDGTRLSIL.